This T cell receptor (beta chain) was sequenced in a study of cytomegalovirus exposure and HLA in healthy donors. Study information: Samples from HLA-typed donors yielded about 80 million unique TCRs in an early data release. Clustering assigned 70% to 90% of the approximately 400 genotyped donors to the Caucasian-associated ancestry cluster. Broader study findings: Specificity for CMV antigens was confirmed in vitro for a few of the CMV-associated chains. A later analysis found TCR association rates differed by HLA locus, highest for DRB1 and lowest for HLA-C.

With V trimmed by 7 bases and J by 7 bases, 9 bases remained unmatched. CDR3 size: 14 residues. CDR1 and CDR2 (germline): SEHNR, FQNEAQ (reference sequence). This clone was seen a handful of times. What it binds is unknown. The PCR ran on 60 Vbeta and 13 Jbeta primers. Using immunoSEQ multiplex PCR, the repertoire was profiled, and TCRdb retains in-frame clones only, with some absent. In the table there are approximately 130,000 clones, 60% to 80% of which are singletons. This TCR derives from a woman between 55 and 75 years old in good health and CMV-seropositive. V is TRBV7-9 and J is TRBJ1-4; 7 bases agree with TRBD1. The sample was PBMCs. This CDR3 is CASTLGQGVEKLFF. DNA of the CDR3: TGTGCCAGCACCCTGGGGCAGGGGGTTGAAAAACTGTTTTTT. Combining the CDR3 with reference TRBV7-9 and TRBJ1-4 gives the whole variable domain DTGVSQNPRHKITKRGQNVTFRCDPISEHNRLYWYRQTLGQGPEFLTYFQNEAQLEKSRLLSDRFSAERPKGSFSTLEIQRTEQGDSAMYLCASTLGQGVEKLFFGSGTQLSVL.